This T cell receptor (beta chain) was recorded in a study of blood T cell repertoires in COVID-19. TCRdb's table, derived via immunoSEQ multiplex PCR, lists solely in-frame clones and lacks some. The table includes roughly 250,000 clones, 75% to 90% detected once. Germline V gene sequence: CDR1 SEHNR, CDR2 FQNEAQ (reference sequence). This CDR3 contains 17 residues. V shed 6 bases and J 4 bases; nucleotides not matched to a gene: 15. The sequencing sample was made of PBMCs or T cells enriched from blood (not recorded which). The chain carries TRBV7-9 and TRBJ2-1; TRBD1 matches at 7 bases. The clonotype comes from a middle-aged woman with acute COVID-19. CDR3 in DNA: TGTGCCAGCAGTCTAGAGGGACCGAGACAGGGTTACAATGAGCAGTTCTTC. This codes for CASSLEGPRQGYNEQFF.